This T cell receptor beta chain was sequenced in a study of OX40 agonist ivuxolimab in advanced cancers. Overall study: Patients got intravenous ivuxolimab at 0.01 to 10 mg/kg every 2 weeks.

This table comes from immunoSEQ multiplex PCR, and its TCRdb copy is limited to in-frame clones, with some not included. This repertoire shows roughly 56,000 clones, more than 75% found once; its top ten account for 1% to 1.5%. Germline V gene sequence: CDR1 MNHEY, CDR2 SMNVEV (reference sequence). Trimming took off 0 bases at V and 5 bases at J, with 10 bases between the two ends. This CDR3 is 14 amino acids long. Findings of the study overall: Among the lowest peripheral clonal expansion occurred in 0.1-3.0 mg/kg partial responders. More expanded clones were found, on average, in CD8+ than in CD4+ T cells. The antigen specificity of the peripheral T cells (those that were expanded) was not determined.

As regards this clone: Its matching antigen is unknown.

The clonotype comes from an adult with an advanced solid tumor such as melanoma, head and neck, liver or kidney cancer. Sequencing used CD4+ or CD8+ T cells sorted from blood, obtained in a trial of the OX40 agonist ivuxolimab. The chain has TRBV27 and TRBJ2-5, with a weak D call TRBD2 (6 bases). CDR3 protein: CASSLSLASETQYF. The CDR3 DNA is TGTGCCAGCAGTTTATCCCTAGCGTCGGAGACCCAGTACTTC.